This TCR beta chain was profiled in a study of OX40 agonist ivuxolimab in advanced cancers. Study-level points and caveats: On average, CD8+ T cells had more expanded clones than CD4+.

Data came from immunoSEQ multiplex PCR; TCRdb stores just in-frame clones and leaves some out. Among about 62,000 clones listed, more than 65% were seen once. The CDR3 extends over 16 amino acids. Germline-derived CDR1 and CDR2 are MDHEN and SYDVKM. The V and J ends lost 6 bases and 4 bases, in that order; junction bases with no gene match: 9. With respect to this clone: Its specificity is unknown.

The TCR was taken from an adult with an advanced solid tumor such as melanoma, head and neck, liver or kidney cancer. Sample: CD4+ or CD8+ T cells sorted from blood, taken in a trial of the OX40 agonist ivuxolimab. V and J are TRBV28 and TRBJ1-4; the match to TRBD1 covers 9 bases. CDR3 amino acids: CASSLRQGVVNEKLFF. CDR3 nucleotides: TGTGCCAGCAGCTTACGACAGGGGGTTGTTAATGAAAAACTGTTTTTT.